This T cell receptor (beta chain) was obtained from a study of radiation and T cells in renal cell carcinoma. Study findings and constraints: Baseline intratumoral clonotype presence is unknown without pretreatment biopsies.

The CDR3 length is 13 residues. In germline, CDR1 is MNHEY, CDR2 SMNVEV (reference sequence). V lost 5 bases and J lost 2, with 10 bases in between. As regards this clone: Its antigen is as yet unknown.

Time point given: blood 4 weeks post-SBRT, at nephrectomy. As to treatment: 15 Gy SBRT to primary tumor, nephrectomy 4 weeks later. Sequencing used immunoSEQ multiplex PCR; TCRdb keeps in-frame clones, though not all of them. The sample carries about 100,000 clones, 65% to 90% recorded once. The source was blood, collected from a patient whose treatment included radiotherapy and nephrectomy. This chain links TRBV27 with TRBJ2-7; D gene uncertain. This TCR was sampled from a man aged 60-69 years with renal cell carcinoma. CDR3 sequence (DNA): TGTGCCAGCAGTCAGGCCCCCACCTACGAGCAGTACTTC. Its protein product is CASSQAPTYEQYF.